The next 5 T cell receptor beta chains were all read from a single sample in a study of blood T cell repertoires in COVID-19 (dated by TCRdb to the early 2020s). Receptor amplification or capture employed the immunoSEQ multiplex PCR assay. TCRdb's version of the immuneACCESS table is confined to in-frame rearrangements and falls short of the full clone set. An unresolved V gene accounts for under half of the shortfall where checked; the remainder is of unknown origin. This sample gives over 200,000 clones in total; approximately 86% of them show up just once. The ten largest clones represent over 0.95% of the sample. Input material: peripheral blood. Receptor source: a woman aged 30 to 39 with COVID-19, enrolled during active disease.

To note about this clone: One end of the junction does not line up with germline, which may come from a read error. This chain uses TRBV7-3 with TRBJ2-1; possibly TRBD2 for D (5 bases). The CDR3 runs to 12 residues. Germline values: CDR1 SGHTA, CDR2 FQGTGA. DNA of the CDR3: TGTGCCAGCAGCCCGTCTGGACTGCCCCCAGTCTTC. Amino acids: CASSPSGLPPVF.

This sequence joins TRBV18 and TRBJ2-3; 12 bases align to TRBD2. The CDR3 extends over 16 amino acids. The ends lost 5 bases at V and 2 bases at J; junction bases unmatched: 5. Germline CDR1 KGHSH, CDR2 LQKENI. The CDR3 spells CASSLGLAGVTDTQYF. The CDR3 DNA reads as TGTGCCAGCTCATTGGGACTAGCGGGCGTCACAGATACGCAGTATTTT.

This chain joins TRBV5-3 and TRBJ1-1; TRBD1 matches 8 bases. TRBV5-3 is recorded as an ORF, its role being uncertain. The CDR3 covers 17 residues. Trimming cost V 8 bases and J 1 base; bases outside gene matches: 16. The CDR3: CARNGGDRRQENTEAFF. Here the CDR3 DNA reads TGTGCCAGGAATGGGGGGGACAGGCGCCAGGAGAACACTGAAGCTTTCTTT.

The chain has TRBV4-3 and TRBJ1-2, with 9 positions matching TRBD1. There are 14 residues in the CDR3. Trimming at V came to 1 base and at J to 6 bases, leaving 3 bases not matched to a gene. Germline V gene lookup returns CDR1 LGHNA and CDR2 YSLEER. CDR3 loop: CASSQATGGNGYTF. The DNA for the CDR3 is TGCGCCAGCAGCCAAGCGACAGGGGGAAATGGCTACACCTTC.

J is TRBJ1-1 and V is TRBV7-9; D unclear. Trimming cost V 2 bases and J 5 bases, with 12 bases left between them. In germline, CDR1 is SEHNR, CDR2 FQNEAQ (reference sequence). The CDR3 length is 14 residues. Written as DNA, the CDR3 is TGTGCCAGCAGCTTATGGGCGGGGAGGACTGAAGCTTTCTTT. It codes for CASSLWAGRTEAFF.